The 17 T cell receptor beta chains below all came from one sample that was sequenced in a study of T cells after yellow fever vaccination. Each CDR3 protein gets one entry after TCRdb re-called the 5' RACE reads with MiXCR. This sample yields 500,000 to 650,000 distinct CDR3 sequences, of which about 12% are seen a single time; around 14% belongs to the top ten. The material sequenced was PBMCs, taken on the day of the yellow fever booster vaccination. The receptors originated from a man aged 25 to 45 who received the YFV17D yellow fever vaccine.

This clonotype was recorded a few times. The chain carries TRBV20-1 and TRBJ2-5; 16 bases map to TRBD2. There are 17 residues in the CDR3. Germline CDR1 DFQATT, CDR2 SNEGSKA (reference sequence). Trimming took 1 base from V and 4 from J; bases not matched to a gene: 6. In DNA form, the CDR3 reads TGCAGTGCTAGAGTAGGGACTAGCGGGAGGGCGCGAGAGACCCAGTACTTC. Translation: CSARVGTSGRARETQYF.

This clonotype was counted many times. The genes are TRBV29-1 and TRBJ2-7, with 8 bases fitting TRBD1. Germline V CDR1 and CDR2: SQVTM, ANQGSEA. This CDR3 contains 13 residues. V lost 4 bases to trimming and J lost 2 bases; unmatched junction nucleotides: 4. The CDR3: CSVVTGGTYEQYF. CDR3 bases: TGCAGCGTTGTTACAGGGGGTACCTACGAGCAGTACTTC.

The rearrangement uses TRBV12-3 or TRBV12-4 and TRBJ1-2; tentative D call: TRBD1 (6 bases). Trimming left V 6 bases short and J 6 bases short, with 17 bases between. The CDR3 has 14 amino acids. Here the CDR3 reads CASRQTGTRNGYTF. In nucleotides, the CDR3 is TGTGCCAGCAGGCAGACCGGGACACGAAATGGCTACACCTTC.

This clonotype was seen a handful of times. The V call is TRBV7-9, the J call TRBJ2-3; possible D gene TRBD2, 5 bases. Germline lookup yields CDR1 SEHNR and CDR2 FQNEAQ (reference sequence). The V gene lost 1 base and the J gene lost 6 bases, with 8 bases spanning the gap. This CDR3 has 13 amino acids. The CDR3 here is CASSLGLQDTQYF. In nucleotides, the CDR3 is TGTGCCAGCAGCTTAGGACTACAGGATACGCAGTATTTT.

This clonotype was seen at least ten times. The rearrangement links TRBV5-1 to TRBJ2-1; tentatively, D is TRBD2 (5 bases). The V end lost 4 bases, the J end lost 0 bases, and 8 bases lay between the germline ends. Per the germline V gene, CDR1 is SGHRS and CDR2 is YFSETQ. This CDR3 is 14 amino acids long. The CDR3 sequence: CASSEGSSYNEQFF. In nucleotides, the CDR3 is TGCGCCAGCAGCGAGGGAAGCTCCTACAATGAGCAGTTCTTC.

This clonotype has a handful of counts. J is TRBJ2-2 and V is TRBV6-2 or TRBV6-3, with D maybe TRBD2 (6 bases). The CDR3 runs 21 residues. CDR1 and CDR2 (germline): MNHEY, SVGEGT. V was trimmed by 1 base and J by 0 bases, leaving 24 bases between them. As DNA, the CDR3 is TGTGCCAGCAGTTACTTGGCAGGGCTTTCACGTAGCGGACCGAACACCGGGGAGCTGTTTTTT. Its translation: CASSYLAGLSRSGPNTGELFF.

This clonotype was observed a handful of times. This chain links TRBV18 with TRBJ2-5; D is ambiguous. The CDR3 loop spans 13 amino acids. The V end lost 3 bases, the J end lost 0 bases, and 5 bases lay between the germline ends. From germline, CDR1 is KGHSH and CDR2 LQKENI. The CDR3 spells CASSPNYQETQYF. CDR3 DNA sequence: TGTGCCAGCTCACCCAACTACCAAGAGACCCAGTACTTC.

This clonotype was found a few times. The J gene is TRBJ2-7, the V gene TRBV6-1, with TRBD2 matching over 7 bases. The junction had 6 bases not matched to a gene; V was cut back by 7 bases and J by 3 bases. Germline CDR1 MNHNS, CDR2 SASEGT. The CDR3 spans 13 residues. The DNA for the CDR3 is TGTGCCAGCAAGGGGAGCGGGAACTACGAGCAGTACTTC. Protein sequence: CASKGSGNYEQYF.

The chain uses TRBV20-1 and TRBJ1-5; 7 bases are a match to TRBD1. The J segment lost 6 bases and the V segment lost 3 bases, leaving 5 bases of the junction unmatched. Germline V gives CDR1 DFQATT, CDR2 SNEGSKA (reference sequence). This CDR3 is built from 13 residues. The CDR3 sequence is CSARSQGGQPQHF. CDR3 bases: TGCAGTGCTAGGTCCCAGGGGGGTCAGCCCCAGCATTTT.

The rearrangement joins TRBV29-1 to TRBJ2-5, with a tentative D call TRBD2 (6 bases). This CDR3 comprises 13 residues. The V gene's germline CDR1 is SQVTM and CDR2 ANQGSEA. V gave up 8 bases and J gave up 5 bases, with 18 bases separating them. The CDR3 is CSLTHVAGETQYF. The CDR3 bases are TGCAGCCTTACCCACGTGGCGGGGGAGACCCAGTACTTC.

This clonotype has just a few counts. V gene TRBV12-3 or TRBV12-4 combines with J gene TRBJ1-4; no definite D call. The CDR3 totals 13 residues. V shed 6 bases and J shed 7 bases, with 12 bases lying between them. The CDR3 loop is CASSSGVREKLFF. CDR3 sequence (DNA): TGTGCCAGCAGCTCAGGAGTACGTGAAAAACTGTTTTTT.

The rearrangement joins TRBV7-2 to TRBJ2-7, with D unresolved. V was cut by 4 bases and J by 7 bases, with 14 bases left in between. The V gene's germline CDR1 is SGHTA and CDR2 FQGNSA. The CDR3 covers 13 residues. Here the CDR3 DNA reads TGTGCCAGCAGCTCAACACATCTACGAGAGCAGTACTTC. It is translated as CASSSTHLREQYF.

The table lists this clonotype with a few counts. This sequence joins TRBV18 and TRBJ2-1, with 11 bases that match TRBD2. The length of the CDR3 is 15 residues. The V and J ends lost 3 bases and 7 bases, in that order; junction bases with no gene match: 5. Germline V lookup: CDR1 KGHSH, CDR2 LQKENI. Here the CDR3 DNA reads TGTGCCAGCTCACCTACTAGCGGGAGTATAAATGAGCAGTTCTTC. Its protein is CASSPTSGSINEQFF. The entire variable domain, with the rest obtained from reference TRBV18 and TRBJ2-1, is as follows: NAGVMQNPRHLVRRRGQEARLRCSPMKGHSHVYWYRQLPEEGLKFMVYLQKENIIDESGMPKERFSAEFPKEGPSILRIQQVVRGDSAAYFCASSPTSGSINEQFFGPGTRLTVL.

This clonotype was seen a handful of times. The gene calls are TRBV20-1 and TRBJ2-2; possible D gene TRBD1, 6 bases. V was shortened by 2 bases and J by 3 bases, with 10 bases between the two germline ends. The CDR3 has 14 amino acids. The V gene's germline CDR1 is DFQATT and CDR2 SNEGSKA (reference sequence). The CDR3 is CSARRGGHTGELFF. The CDR3, as DNA: TGCAGTGCTAGAAGAGGGGGACACACCGGGGAGCTGTTTTTT.

The chain links TRBV5-6 to TRBJ2-5; TRBD1 might be the D (5 bases). Germline CDR1 is SGHDT and CDR2 is YYEEEE. The CDR3 has 15 residues. Trimming stripped 0 bases from V and 0 bases from J, with 9 bases between. CDR3 nucleotide sequence: TGTGCCAGCAGCTTGGAGACAGCGTACCAAGAGACCCAGTACTTC. Its protein product is CASSLETAYQETQYF.

The table lists this clonotype with a few counts. CDR3 sequence (DNA): TGTGCCAGCGCCCGCCGGGGTATCACTGAAGCTTTCTTT. Translation: CASARRGITEAFF. The rearrangement uses TRBV19 and TRBJ1-1; D is ambiguous. Trimming took off 9 bases at V and 4 bases at J, with 15 bases between the two ends. Germline CDR1 is LNHDA and CDR2 is SQIVND (reference sequence). The length of the CDR3 is 13 residues.

The table lists this clonotype with a few counts. The chain uses TRBV10-3 and TRBJ2-7, with D possibly TRBD2 on 5 matching bases. Per germline, CDR1 ENHRY and CDR2 SYGVKD. The CDR3 spans 13 residues. Trimming removed 0 bases from V and 6 bases from J, with 9 bases in between. CDR3 sequence (DNA): TGTGCCATCAGTGAGTCAGAGGGAGCCGAGCAGTACTTC. This gives the protein CAISESEGAEQYF.